The present T cell receptor beta chain was sequenced within a study of a mutant IDH1 vaccine in newly diagnosed glioma. TCRdb's copy holds only in-frame clones and misses some; the assay was immunoSEQ multiplex PCR. The sample yields roughly 38,000 clones, roughly three quarters seen once. Study-level findings and limits: Overall, more than 80% of patients had vaccine-induced immune responses.

Specified time point: baseline, week 1 (first vaccination visit). The treatment: pre-vaccination baseline after standard-of-care therapy. New WHO grade 3 or 4 astrocytomas that were IDH1-mutant and ATRX-lost occurred in the donors. Germline assignment: CDR1 SQVTM and CDR2 ANQGSEA. The CDR3 consists of 13 residues. Trimming removed 4 bases from V and 2 bases from J, with 12 bases in between. This clone showed up just once. Its matching antigen is unknown. The J gene is TRBJ2-7, the V gene TRBV29-1; perhaps TRBD2 as D (5 bases). The source was PBMCs, collected from a glioma patient treated with radiotherapy, temozolomide or both. The clonotype was recovered from a man aged 35 to 55 with glioma. Some clones in this sample may be carry-over from other donors' samples. CDR3: CSVVDSSTYEQYF. The CDR3 region has the DNA TGCAGCGTTGTGGACTCATCAACCTACGAGCAGTACTTC.